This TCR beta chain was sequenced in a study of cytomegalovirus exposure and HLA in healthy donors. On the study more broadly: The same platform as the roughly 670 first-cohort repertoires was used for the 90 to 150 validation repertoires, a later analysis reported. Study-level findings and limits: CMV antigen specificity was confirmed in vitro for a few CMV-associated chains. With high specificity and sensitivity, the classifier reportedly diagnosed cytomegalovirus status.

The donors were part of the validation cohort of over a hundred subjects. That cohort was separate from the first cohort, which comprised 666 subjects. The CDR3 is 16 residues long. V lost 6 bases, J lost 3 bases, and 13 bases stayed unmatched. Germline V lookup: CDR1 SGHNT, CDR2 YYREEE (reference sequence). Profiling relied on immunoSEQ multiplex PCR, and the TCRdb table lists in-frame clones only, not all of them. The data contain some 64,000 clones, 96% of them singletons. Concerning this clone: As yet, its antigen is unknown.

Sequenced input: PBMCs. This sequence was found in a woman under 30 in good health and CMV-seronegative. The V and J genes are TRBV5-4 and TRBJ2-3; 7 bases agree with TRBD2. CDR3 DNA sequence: TGTGCCAGCACCTCCATGGCGGGAGTGGGAACAGATACGCAGTATTTT. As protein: CASTSMAGVGTDTQYF. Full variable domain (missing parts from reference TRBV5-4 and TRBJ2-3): ETGVTQSPTHLIKTRGQQVTLRCSSQSGHNTVSWYQQALGQGPQFIFQYYREEENGRGNFPPRFSGLQFPNYSSELNVNALELDDSALYLCASTSMAGVGTDTQYFGPGTRLTVL.